The T cell receptor beta chain under discussion was sequenced for a study of cytomegalovirus exposure and HLA in healthy donors. Regarding the study as a whole: The records held CMV serostatus as the only immune exposure information. Cytomegalovirus association was assigned to 150 to 200 TCR beta chains.

Amplification used 60 Vbeta primers and 13 Jbeta primers. Here immunoSEQ multiplex PCR was the method, and the copy in TCRdb shows in-frame clones only, minus some. This sample has approximately 130,000 clones, with roughly 80% found just once. Germline V gene lookup returns CDR1 SQVTM and CDR2 ANQGSEA. CDR3 length: 15 residues. V shed 5 bases and J shed 1 base, with 17 bases lying between them. This clone appeared once. Its antigen is currently unknown. This TCR was sampled from a man aged 18 to 35 in good health and CMV-seronegative. The sequencing input was PBMCs. The gene calls are TRBV29-1 and TRBJ1-1; possibly TRBD1 for D (6 bases). The CDR3 nucleotides are TGCAGCGTTCTAAGGGGGACCGGCGGGAACACTGAAGCTTTCTTT. Residues: CSVLRGTGGNTEAFF. The whole variable domain, filled in from reference TRBV29-1 and TRBJ1-1, reads SAVISQKPSRDICQRGTSLTIQCQVDSQVTMMFWYRQQPGQSLTLIATANQGSEATYESGFVIDKFPISRPNLTFSTLTVSNMSPEDSSIYLCSVLRGTGGNTEAFFGQGTRLTVV.